What follows are 30 T cell receptor beta chains derived from one specimen sequenced in a study of T-cell memory formation after mild COVID-19. TCRdb independently ran MiXCR on the 5' RACE reads; one entry per CDR3 protein. Of fewer than 700,000 distinct CDR3 sequences listed, roughly 18% were seen once; the top ten hold 12%. The sequencing input was PBMCs or a T cell subset sorted from them (not recorded which). The source is an adult woman who had mild COVID-19 (a few samples of this study predate the infection). Cell type and time point are not known.

The rearrangement links TRBV6-2 or TRBV6-3 to TRBJ2-7; D might be TRBD1 (6 bases). With 0 bases removed from V and 2 bases from J, the gap between germline ends came to 14 bases. The CDR3 is 16 amino acids. In germline, CDR1 is MNHEY, CDR2 SVGEGT. The CDR3 sequence: CASSYSVGQPTYEQYF. In DNA form, the CDR3 reads TGTGCCAGCAGTTACTCAGTCGGACAGCCTACCTACGAGCAGTACTTC.

The J gene is TRBJ2-1, the V gene TRBV5-1; TRBD1 aligns across 9 bases. V trimming: 0 bases; J trimming: 5 bases; junction bases outside the gene matches: 3. The CDR3 has 15 residues. Germline V gene sequence: CDR1 SGHRS, CDR2 YFSETQ. CDR3 sequence: CASSLAGTGNNEQFF. The CDR3 DNA follows: TGCGCCAGCAGCTTGGCCGGGACAGGGAACAATGAGCAGTTCTTC.

The chain links TRBV3-1 to TRBJ2-3; a weak D match, TRBD1 (6 bases). Germline lookup yields CDR1 LGHDT and CDR2 YNNKEL (reference sequence). The ends were cut back, 1 base at V and 3 bases at J, with 14 bases in the middle. The CDR3 runs 16 residues. CDR3 region: CASSQGVDSWTDTQYF. The CDR3 coding sequence is TGTGCCAGCAGCCAAGGGGTGGACAGTTGGACAGATACGCAGTATTTT.

The chain links TRBV19 to TRBJ2-1; D ambiguous. The CDR3 has 14 amino acids. The V and J ends lost 9 bases and 5 bases respectively, with 17 bases between them. CDR1 is LNHDA, CDR2 SQIVND, per germline (reference sequence). CDR3 protein: CASRRSFQNNEQFF. The DNA for the CDR3 is TGTGCCAGCCGCCGAAGCTTTCAGAACAATGAGCAGTTCTTC.

This rearrangement joins TRBV20-1 to TRBJ2-4; D is perhaps TRBD1 (5 bases). The CDR3 runs 17 residues. Germline values: CDR1 DFQATT, CDR2 SNEGSKA (reference sequence). Trimming removed 0 bases at V and 6 bases at J, with 21 bases between. In nucleotides, the CDR3 is TGCAGTGCTAGAGACCCAGGTGGGGCTGGGCCTAGAAACATTCAGTACTTC. Translation gives CSARDPGGAGPRNIQYF.

There are a few counts of this clonotype. This chain connects TRBV3-1 to TRBJ1-2; D might be TRBD1 (5 bases). Germline CDR1 and CDR2: LGHDT and YNNKEL (reference sequence). V gave up 3 bases and J gave up 4 bases, with 12 bases separating them. The CDR3 is 14 amino acids. The CDR3 region has the DNA TGTGCCAGCAGCCATCGCCAGGGTGGCTATGGCTACACCTTC. It codes for CASSHRQGGYGYTF.

The chain combines TRBV2 with TRBJ2-5; the D gene is possibly TRBD1 (5 bases). The CDR3 has 11 residues. The V end was cut by 8 bases, the J end by 2 bases, with 6 bases between. Germline V gene data show CDR1 as SNHLY and CDR2 as FYNNEI. The CDR3 sequence: CASHRQETQYF. CDR3 nucleotide sequence: TGTGCCAGCCACAGGCAAGAGACCCAGTACTTC.

This chain uses TRBV7-8 with TRBJ2-1; 8 positions match TRBD1. With V trimmed by 4 bases and J by 8 bases, 7 bases remained unmatched. The CDR3 has 14 amino acids. Germline V gives CDR1 SGHVS, CDR2 FQNEAQ. The CDR3 DNA reads as TGTGCCAGCAGCTCGGGACAGGCGCGTTATGAGCAGTTCTTC. This encodes CASSSGQARYEQFF.

The rearrangement links TRBV6-5 to TRBJ2-7; weak D call: TRBD1 (6 bases). CDR1 is MNHEY, CDR2 SVGAGI, per germline. V lost 6 bases to trimming and J lost 3 bases, with 15 bases between them. The CDR3 sequence is 14 residues long. The CDR3 region is CASRRTVKGYEQYF. CDR3 bases: TGTGCCAGCAGGAGGACAGTTAAAGGCTACGAGCAGTACTTC.

V is TRBV6-5 and J is TRBJ2-1; D is ambiguous. The CDR3 spans 14 residues. Trimming pared 5 bases from V and 7 bases from J, leaving 15 bases between. The germline V gene encodes CDR1 MNHEY and CDR2 SVGAGI. The CDR3 DNA reads TGTGCCAGCAGTCCACTACGCCCACGGAATGAGCAGTTCTTC. Its translation: CASSPLRPRNEQFF.

V gene TRBV7-9 combines with J gene TRBJ1-2; 8 bases match TRBD1. The V and J ends lost 5 bases and 4 bases, in that order; junction bases with no gene match: 9. CDR1 is SEHNR and CDR2 is FQNEAQ in the germline V gene (reference sequence). CDR3 size: 15 residues. The CDR3 loop reads CASSPRTGTSYGYTF. As DNA, the CDR3 is TGTGCCAGCAGCCCCCGGACAGGGACCAGCTATGGCTACACCTTC.

In its sample, this clonotype was seen once. This chain joins TRBV6-1 and TRBJ1-2, with unresolved D. V was trimmed by 8 bases and J by 1 base, leaving 17 bases between them. CDR3 length equals 15 residues. Germline assignment: CDR1 MNHNS and CDR2 SASEGT. This CDR3 reads CASLKGGAGNYGYTF. CDR3 coding DNA: TGTGCCAGCCTGAAGGGAGGAGCTGGTAACTATGGCTACACCTTC.

The gene calls are TRBV7-6 and TRBJ1-2; D gene uncertain. Germline V lookup: CDR1 SGHVS, CDR2 FNYEAQ. Trimming left V 0 bases short and J 2 bases short, with 16 bases between. This CDR3 has 17 amino acids. CDR3 nucleotides: TGTGCCAGCAGCTTAGCCCCGTACCGGAACGGCAACTATGGCTACACCTTC. It specifies CASSLAPYRNGNYGYTF.

This chain uses TRBV9 with TRBJ2-3; maybe TRBD2 (5 bases). Trimming removed 2 bases at V and 2 bases at J, with 12 bases between. Germline CDR1 reads SGDLS; CDR2 reads YYNGEE. The CDR3 totals 15 residues. The CDR3 protein is CASSVTGILTDTQYF. DNA of the CDR3: TGTGCCAGCAGCGTTACCGGGATACTCACAGATACGCAGTATTTT.

The chain has TRBV5-6 and TRBJ2-1; the D gene could be TRBD1 or TRBD2 (5 bases each). V was clipped by 0 bases and J by 8 bases, with 15 bases between them. This CDR3 contains 15 residues. Germline loops: CDR1 SGHDT, CDR2 YYEEEE. CDR3 DNA sequence: TGTGCCAGCAGCTTGGTTAGGGGTATCGGGGATGAGCAGTTCTTC. Translation: CASSLVRGIGDEQFF.

This clonotype was found a few times. The chain recombines TRBV12-3 or TRBV12-4 with TRBJ2-5; D is ambiguous. V was shortened by 5 bases and J by 0 bases, with 13 bases between the two germline ends. This CDR3 is 15 amino acids long. The CDR3 bases are TGTGCCAGCAGTCCGGGTGGGATGTACCAAGAGACCCAGTACTTC. Amino acids: CASSPGGMYQETQYF.

This clonotype came up a few times. This chain joins TRBV6-6 and TRBJ2-7; 7 bases map to TRBD1. V lost 5 bases and J lost 3; bases outside the gene matches: 10. Germline V lookup: CDR1 MNHNY, CDR2 SVGAGI (reference sequence). CDR3 size: 15 residues. The CDR3 loop reads CASSTPTGSHYEQYF. CDR3 sequence (DNA): TGTGCCAGCAGTACCCCGACAGGGAGCCACTACGAGCAGTACTTC.

With regard to this clonotype: The germline gene is not matched at one end of the junction; a read error may be the cause. This chain connects TRBV10-3 to TRBJ2-1, with D possibly being TRBD2 (6 bases). The CDR3 is 13 amino acids. Germline CDR1 ENHRY, CDR2 SYGVKD. For the CDR3, the DNA is TGTGCCACCCTCGGGCTAGCGATACGTCCTTTGGTCTTC. It yields the protein CATLGLAIRPLVF.

This clonotype was counted at least ten times. The chain couples TRBV4-2 to TRBJ1-2, with a weak D call TRBD1 (5 bases). CDR3 length equals 13 residues. Germline V gene sequence: CDR1 LGHNA, CDR2 YNFKEQ. Trimming cost V 5 bases and J 2 bases, with 9 bases left between them. The CDR3 here is CASSSDRNYGYTF. The CDR3 region has the DNA TGTGCCAGCAGCTCCGACAGAAACTATGGCTACACCTTC.

This clonotype was counted a few times. The chain recombines TRBV6-2 or TRBV6-3 with TRBJ1-1, with TRBD1 identical over 7 bases. V lost 6 bases and J lost 1; bases outside the gene matches: 5. Germline V gene data show CDR1 as MNHEY and CDR2 as SVGEGT. The CDR3 runs 14 residues. The CDR3 sequence: CASSANRGNTEAFF. The DNA for the CDR3 is TGTGCCAGCAGCGCCAACAGGGGGAACACTGAAGCTTTCTTT.

The V and J genes are TRBV20-1 and TRBJ2-7, with TRBD2 matching over 9 bases. Germline V gene sequence: CDR1 DFQATT, CDR2 SNEGSKA (reference sequence). The CDR3 consists of 17 residues. Unmatched junction bases numbered 15, after V lost 6 bases and J lost 0 bases. The DNA of the CDR3 is TGCAGTGCCCTCAGTTCCCCCGTTAGCGGGAGCTCCTACGAGCAGTACTTC. Its translation is CSALSSPVSGSSYEQYF.

This chain connects TRBV5-5 to TRBJ2-2, with TRBD2 matching over 14 bases. V was pared by 4 bases and J by 9 bases, with 8 bases of the junction left unmatched. This CDR3 contains 16 residues. Germline V gives CDR1 SGHKS, CDR2 YYEKEE (reference sequence). This CDR3 is CASSPTGTSGSRELFF. The CDR3 DNA reads as TGTGCCAGCAGCCCGACTGGGACTAGCGGGAGCCGGGAGCTGTTTTTT.

J is TRBJ2-1 and V is TRBV5-1; TRBD1 aligns across 9 bases. The CDR3 has 16 residues. Trimming took 4 bases from V and 4 from J; bases not matched to a gene: 9. Germline-derived CDR1 and CDR2 are SGHRS and YFSETQ. This CDR3 reads CASSDGRGTGYNEQFF. CDR3 DNA sequence: TGCGCCAGCAGCGATGGACGCGGGACAGGGTACAATGAGCAGTTCTTC.

This clonotype showed up many times. V usage is TRBV2 and J usage is TRBJ2-7; D gene uncertain. Germline CDR1 reads SNHLY; CDR2 reads FYNNEI. V was shortened by 7 bases and J by 3 bases, with 10 bases between the two germline ends. The CDR3 runs to 12 residues. CDR3 protein: CASKAYLYEQYF. In nucleotides, the CDR3 is TGTGCCAGCAAGGCTTACCTCTACGAGCAGTACTTC.

There are many counts of this clonotype. J is TRBJ2-5 and V is TRBV5-1; the match to TRBD1 covers 10 bases. The V gene end was trimmed by 4 bases and the J gene end by 4 bases; junction bases not matched to a gene: 4. CDR3 length: 14 residues. Germline-derived CDR1 and CDR2 are SGHRS and YFSETQ. CDR3 protein: CASSLRDRGETQYF. The CDR3, as DNA: TGCGCCAGCAGCCTCCGGGACAGGGGAGAGACCCAGTACTTC.

In this sample, this clonotype turned up a few times. The genes are TRBV29-1 and TRBJ2-5, with D perhaps given as TRBD1 or TRBD2 (5 bases each). The CDR3 is 12 residues long. The ends were cut back, 6 bases at V and 4 bases at J, with 12 bases in the middle. Germline V gene lookup returns CDR1 SQVTM and CDR2 ANQGSEA. CDR3 loop: CSVGARGETQYF. CDR3 nucleotide sequence: TGCAGCGTCGGGGCACGGGGAGAGACCCAGTACTTC.

This chain uses TRBV6-4 with TRBJ2-1, with D possibly TRBD2 on 5 matching bases. This CDR3 region has 15 residues. Germline V gene lookup returns CDR1 MRHNA and CDR2 SNTAGT. V lost 4 bases, J lost 6 bases, and 16 bases lay in between. The CDR3 DNA reads as TGTGCCAGCAGTGTCCAGATGGGAGAGTCCAATGAGCAGTTCTTC. Protein sequence: CASSVQMGESNEQFF.

The chain couples TRBV5-1 to TRBJ1-1; D perhaps matches TRBD1 (6 bases). V was pared by 5 bases and J by 1 base, with 15 bases between. Looked up from germline, CDR1 is SGHRS and CDR2 is YFSETQ. The length of the CDR3 is 15 residues. CDR3 residues: CASRGGGAGNTEAFF. The CDR3 nucleotides read TGCGCCAGCAGAGGTGGGGGCGCGGGGAACACTGAAGCTTTCTTT.

This clonotype was observed a handful of times. The chain joins TRBV27 to TRBJ2-2; no clear D gene. Trimming took 3 bases from V and 4 from J, leaving 6 bases between them. CDR1 is MNHEY and CDR2 is SMNVEV in the germline V gene (reference sequence). The CDR3 consists of 13 residues. DNA for the CDR3: TGTGCCAGCAGTTTCCAGGCCACCGGGGAGCTGTTTTTT. Protein sequence: CASSFQATGELFF.

J is TRBJ1-1 and V is TRBV12-3 or TRBV12-4; no reliable D call. V was trimmed by 3 bases and J by 1 base, leaving 6 bases between them. The CDR3 is made up of 13 amino acids. CDR3 in amino acids: CASSFEENTEAFF. For the CDR3, the DNA is TGTGCCAGCAGTTTCGAGGAGAACACTGAAGCTTTCTTT.